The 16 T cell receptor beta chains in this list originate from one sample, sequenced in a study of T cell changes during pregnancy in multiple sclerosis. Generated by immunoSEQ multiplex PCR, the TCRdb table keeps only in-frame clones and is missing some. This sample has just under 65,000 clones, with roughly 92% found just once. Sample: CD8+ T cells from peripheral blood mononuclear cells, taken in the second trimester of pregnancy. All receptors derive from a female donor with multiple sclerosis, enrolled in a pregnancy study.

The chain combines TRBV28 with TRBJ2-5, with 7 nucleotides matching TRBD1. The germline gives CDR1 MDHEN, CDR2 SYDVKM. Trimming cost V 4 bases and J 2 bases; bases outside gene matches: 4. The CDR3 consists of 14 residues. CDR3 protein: CASSSGTAQETQYF. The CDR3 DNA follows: TGTGCCAGCAGTTCCGGGACAGCACAAGAGACCCAGTACTTC.

The DNA of the CDR3 is TGTGCCAGCAGCACAGGGCTCTTCTCCCTACAGTACGAGCAGTACTTC. Protein product: CASSTGLFSLQYEQYF. The V call is TRBV9, the J call TRBJ2-7; perhaps TRBD1 as D (6 bases). This CDR3 has 16 amino acids. V lost 4 bases and J 4 bases, leaving 21 bases between the germline ends. Germline loops: CDR1 SGDLS, CDR2 YYNGEE.

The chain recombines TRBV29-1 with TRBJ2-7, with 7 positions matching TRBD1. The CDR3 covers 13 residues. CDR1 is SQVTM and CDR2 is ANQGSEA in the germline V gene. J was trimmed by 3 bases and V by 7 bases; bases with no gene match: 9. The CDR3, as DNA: TGCAGCGCTCTCGGACAGGTGAGCTACGAGCAGTACTTC. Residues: CSALGQVSYEQYF.

The DNA of the CDR3 is TGTGCCAGTAGTATGTCGGCTAGTGGCAATCAGCCCCAGCATTTT. Protein product: CASSMSASGNQPQHF. The chain carries TRBV19 and TRBJ1-5; no firm D call. CDR3 size: 15 residues. Germline CDR1 is LNHDA and CDR2 is SQIVND (reference sequence). V was trimmed by 3 bases and J by 2 bases, leaving 11 bases between them.

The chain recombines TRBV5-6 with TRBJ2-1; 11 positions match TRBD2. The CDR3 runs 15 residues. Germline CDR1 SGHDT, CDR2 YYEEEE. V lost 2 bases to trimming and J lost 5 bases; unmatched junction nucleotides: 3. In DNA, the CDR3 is TGTGCCAGCAGCTTCGGGACTAGCGGAGACAATGAGCAGTTCTTC. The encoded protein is CASSFGTSGDNEQFF.

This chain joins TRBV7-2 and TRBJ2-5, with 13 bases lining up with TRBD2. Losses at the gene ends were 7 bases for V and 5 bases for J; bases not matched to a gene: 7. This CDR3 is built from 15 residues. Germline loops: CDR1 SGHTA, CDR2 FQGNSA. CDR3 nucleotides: TGTGCCAGCAAACTAGCGGGAGGGGTCTCGGAGACCCAGTACTTC. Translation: CASKLAGGVSETQYF.

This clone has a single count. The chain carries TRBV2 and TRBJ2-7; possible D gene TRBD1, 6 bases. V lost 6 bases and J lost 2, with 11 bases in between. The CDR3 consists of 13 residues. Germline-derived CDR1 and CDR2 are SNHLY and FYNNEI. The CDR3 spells CASRSDRTYEQYF. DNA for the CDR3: TGTGCCAGCAGATCGGACAGAACCTACGAGCAGTACTTC.

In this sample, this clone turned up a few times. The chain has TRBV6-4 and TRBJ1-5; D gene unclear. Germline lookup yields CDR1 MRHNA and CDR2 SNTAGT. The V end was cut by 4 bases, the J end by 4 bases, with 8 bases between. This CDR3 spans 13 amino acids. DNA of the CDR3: TGTGCCAGCAGTGCCGGGTTAAATCAGCCCCAGCATTTT. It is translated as CASSAGLNQPQHF.

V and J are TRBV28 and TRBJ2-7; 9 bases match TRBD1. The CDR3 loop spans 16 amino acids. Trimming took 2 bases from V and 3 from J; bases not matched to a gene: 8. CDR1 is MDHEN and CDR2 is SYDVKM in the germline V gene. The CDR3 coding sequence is TGTGCCAGCAGTTTAAGGGGGGGGGACAGGGTCTACGAGCAGTACTTC. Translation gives CASSLRGGDRVYEQYF. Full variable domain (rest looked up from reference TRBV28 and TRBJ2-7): DVKVTQSSRYLVKRTGEKVFLECVQDMDHENMFWYRQDPGLGLRLIYFSYDVKMKEKGDIPEGYSVSREKKERFSLILESASTNQTSMYLCASSLRGGDRVYEQYFGPGTRLTVT.

DNA for the CDR3: TGTGCCTGGATGACTGGGACAGCCTCCTACAATGAGCAGTTCTTC. Protein: CAWMTGTASYNEQFF. This chain uses TRBV30 with TRBJ2-1; TRBD1 agrees at 7 bases. The CDR3 sequence is 15 residues long. The junction had 6 bases not matched to a gene; V was cut back by 4 bases and J by 0 bases. Germline loops: CDR1 GTSNPN, CDR2 SVGIG (reference sequence).

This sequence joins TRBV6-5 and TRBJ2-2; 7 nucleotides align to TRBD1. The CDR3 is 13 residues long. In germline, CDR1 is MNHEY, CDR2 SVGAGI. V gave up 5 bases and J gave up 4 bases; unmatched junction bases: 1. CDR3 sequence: CASSPGGTGELFF. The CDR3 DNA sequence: TGTGCCAGCAGTCCAGGGGGCACCGGGGAGCTGTTTTTT.

DNA for the CDR3: TGTGCCAGCATTTATTCCTTAGCGGGAAAAGAGACCCAGTACTTC. Its protein is CASIYSLAGKETQYF. The rearrangement links TRBV2 to TRBJ2-5; 8 nucleotides line up with TRBD2. This CDR3 region has 15 residues. After removal of 7 bases from V and 3 bases from J, the junction contained 10 bases not matched to a gene. The germline V gene has CDR1 SNHLY and CDR2 FYNNEI. The full variable domain, in which reference TRBV2 and TRBJ2-5 provide the parts outside the CDR3, is EPEVTQTPSHQVTQMGQEVILRCVPISNHLYFYWYRQILGQKVEFLVSFYNNEISEKSEIFDDQFSVERPDGSNFTLKIRSTKLEDSAMYFCASIYSLAGKETQYFGPGTRLLVL.

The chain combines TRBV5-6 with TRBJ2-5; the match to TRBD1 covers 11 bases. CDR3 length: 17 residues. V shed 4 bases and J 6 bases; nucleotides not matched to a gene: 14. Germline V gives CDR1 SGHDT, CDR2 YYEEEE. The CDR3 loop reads CASSIWTGGAVYQTQYF. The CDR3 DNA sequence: TGTGCCAGCAGCATATGGACAGGGGGCGCCGTCTATCAGACCCAGTACTTC. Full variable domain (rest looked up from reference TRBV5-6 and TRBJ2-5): DAGVTQSPTHLIKTRGQQVTLRCSPKSGHDTVSWYQQALGQGPQFIFQYYEEEERQRGNFPDRFSGHQFPNYSSELNVNALLLGDSALYLCASSIWTGGAVYQTQYFGPGTRLLVL.

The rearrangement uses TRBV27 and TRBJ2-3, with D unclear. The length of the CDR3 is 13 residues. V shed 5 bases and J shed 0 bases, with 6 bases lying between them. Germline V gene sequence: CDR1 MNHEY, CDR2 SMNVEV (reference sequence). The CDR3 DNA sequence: TGTGCCAGCAGTCCCTACAGCACAGATACGCAGTATTTT. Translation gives CASSPYSTDTQYF.

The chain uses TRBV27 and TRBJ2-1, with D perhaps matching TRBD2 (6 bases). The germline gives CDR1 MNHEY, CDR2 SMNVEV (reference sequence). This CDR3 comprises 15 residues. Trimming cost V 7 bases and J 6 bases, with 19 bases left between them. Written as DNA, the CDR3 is TGTGCCAGCAACCCGCCGGGACTGAACCGCAATGAGCAGTTCTTC. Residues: CASNPPGLNRNEQFF.

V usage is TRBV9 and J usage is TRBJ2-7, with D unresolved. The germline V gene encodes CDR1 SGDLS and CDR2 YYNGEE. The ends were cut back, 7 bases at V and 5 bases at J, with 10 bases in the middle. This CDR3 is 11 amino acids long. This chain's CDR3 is CASGPVHEQYF. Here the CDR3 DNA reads TGTGCCAGCGGCCCAGTGCACGAGCAGTACTTC.